A single sample is the source of the 21 T cell receptor beta chains below, sequenced in a study of T cells in Graves' hyperthyroidism and ophthalmopathy. TCR beta CDR3 regions were amplified from RNA transcripts. HTBI primers were used for first-round RT-PCR of the TCR CDR3. From the multiplex PCR reads, TCRdb called clonotypes with MiXCR, one entry per CDR3 protein. The table shows approximately 400,000 distinct CDR3 sequences, with around 14% occurring only once. The sample consisted of blood. These receptors all stem from a woman in her fifties or sixties with Graves' hyperthyroidism.

This clonotype has ten or more counts. The chain couples TRBV15 to TRBJ2-5; D not resolved. Germline assignment: CDR1 LNHNV and CDR2 YYDKDF (reference sequence). The CDR3 contains 13 residues. Trimming removed 1 base from V and 9 bases from J, with 12 bases in between. CDR3 amino acids: CATSRAQVEAQYF. DNA of the CDR3: TGTGCCACCAGCAGAGCCCAGGTGGAAGCCCAGTACTTC.

This clonotype was observed a few times. This chain links TRBV19 with TRBJ2-7, with a weak D call TRBD2 (7 bases). Germline V gene lookup returns CDR1 LNHDA and CDR2 SQIVND (reference sequence). Trimming took off 9 bases at V and 5 bases at J, with 20 bases between the two ends. This CDR3 comprises 14 residues. The chain's CDR3 is CASTLGGAPNEQYF. The DNA of the CDR3 is TGTGCCAGCACCCTGGGGGGGGCGCCCAACGAGCAGTACTTC.

The CDR3, as DNA: TGCGCCAGCAGCCCATTAGCGCCGAGCTCCTACGAGCAGTACTTC. Protein: CASSPLAPSSYEQYF. The V call is TRBV5-1, the J call TRBJ2-7; D is perhaps TRBD2 (5 bases). Germline V gives CDR1 SGHRS, CDR2 YFSETQ. This CDR3 contains 15 residues. The ends were cut back, 4 bases at V and 0 bases at J, with 14 bases in the middle.

DNA of the CDR3: TGCAGCGTTGAAAGAATGGACAGGGCTAGCGAGCAGTTCTTC. Translating gives CSVERMDRASEQFF. This chain joins TRBV29-1 and TRBJ2-1; 8 positions agree with TRBD1. CDR3 length equals 14 residues. With 2 bases clipped from V and 10 bases from J, the junction kept 10 bases outside the gene matches. CDR1 SQVTM and CDR2 ANQGSEA come from the germline V gene.

This clonotype occurred many times. The chain couples TRBV20-1 to TRBJ2-1, with D perhaps matching TRBD2 (8 bases). CDR1 and CDR2 (germline): DFQATT, SNEGSKA (reference sequence). Between the trimmed V and J ends, which lost 0 bases and 5 bases, there was a span of 23 bases. The CDR3 runs 18 residues. The CDR3 protein is CSARDWTKGAGGDNEQFF. The CDR3 DNA is TGCAGTGCTAGAGATTGGACGAAGGGGGCGGGAGGAGACAATGAGCAGTTCTTC.

The gene calls are TRBV7-9 and TRBJ2-1; D tentatively fits TRBD1 or TRBD2 (5 bases each). This CDR3 has 15 residues. CDR1 and CDR2 from the germline V gene are SEHNR and FQNEAQ (reference sequence). Trimming left V 1 base short and J 2 bases short, with 9 bases between. The CDR3 sequence: CASSLGGYTYNEQFF. In DNA form, the CDR3 reads TGTGCCAGCAGCTTAGGGGGGTATACCTACAATGAGCAGTTCTTC.

The chain employs TRBV5-4 and TRBJ2-1; 13 nucleotides match TRBD2. Germline V gene sequence: CDR1 SGHNT, CDR2 YYREEE (reference sequence). The CDR3 extends over 18 amino acids. The J segment lost 0 bases and the V segment lost 0 bases, leaving 3 bases of the junction unmatched. The CDR3, as DNA: TGTGCCAGCAGCTTGGGAGGACTAGCGGGAGCCTCCTACAATGAGCAGTTCTTC. It is translated as CASSLGGLAGASYNEQFF.

A word on this clonotype: An end of the junction differs from the germline gene, which may be a read error. This chain connects TRBV11-3 to TRBJ2-5, with TRBD2 as a possible D gene (7 bases). The CDR3 consists of 18 residues. The germline CDR1 and CDR2 sequences are SGHNT and YENEEA. The CDR3 region is CACSPSGGGGGSQETQYF. The DNA of the CDR3 is TGTGCCTGCAGCCCCAGTGGCGGGGGCGGCGGTTCTCAAGAGACCCAGTACTTC.

This clonotype was seen ten or more times. The rearrangement joins TRBV30 to TRBJ2-2; D is undetermined. Germline loops: CDR1 GTSNPN, CDR2 SVGIG (reference sequence). This CDR3 contains 11 residues. Trimming shortened V by 3 bases and J by 4 bases, and 3 bases separated the two germline ends. This chain's CDR3 is CAWRRTGELFF. In DNA, the CDR3 is TGTGCCTGGAGGCGCACCGGGGAGCTGTTTTTT.

The sample holds a few counts of this clonotype. The V and J genes are TRBV29-1 and TRBJ2-4, with D perhaps matching TRBD1 (6 bases). Germline CDR1 and CDR2: SQVTM and ANQGSEA. CDR3 size: 14 residues. Trimming left V 7 bases short and J 0 bases short, with 13 bases between. CDR3 residues: CSARDTKAKNIQYF. The DNA for the CDR3 is TGCAGCGCCCGGGACACCAAAGCCAAAAACATTCAGTACTTC.

A few counts support this clonotype. The gene calls are TRBV6-2 or TRBV6-3 and TRBJ2-5; 8 positions match TRBD1. From germline, CDR1 is MNHEY and CDR2 SVGEGT. This CDR3 region has 14 residues. The V gene end was trimmed by 0 bases and the J gene end by 3 bases; junction bases not matched to a gene: 0. CDR3 in amino acids: CASSYSDREETQYF. The CDR3 coding sequence is TGTGCCAGCAGTTACTCGGACAGGGAAGAGACCCAGTACTTC.

This clonotype was observed many times. The chain is built from TRBV11-2 and TRBJ2-3; tentative D call: TRBD2 (6 bases). The CDR3 has 14 residues. Germline CDR1 reads SGHAT; CDR2 reads FQNNGV. V was pared by 5 bases and J by 6 bases, with 15 bases between. CDR3 sequence: CASSPTSSADTQYF. Here the CDR3 DNA reads TGTGCCAGCAGCCCCACGTCTAGCGCGGATACGCAGTATTTT.

This clonotype was counted at least ten times. The chain recombines TRBV18 with TRBJ2-5; 8 bases agree with TRBD1. Losses at the gene ends were 4 bases for V and 2 bases for J; bases not matched to a gene: 3. Germline V CDR1 and CDR2: KGHSH, LQKENI. The CDR3 runs 14 residues. This CDR3 is CASSRTGPQETQYF. As DNA, the CDR3 is TGTGCCAGCTCACGGACAGGGCCGCAAGAGACCCAGTACTTC.

This rearrangement joins TRBV20-1 to TRBJ2-3; D is uncertain. CDR1 and CDR2 from the germline V gene are DFQATT and SNEGSKA (reference sequence). The CDR3 is made up of 12 amino acids. The V end lost 4 bases, the J end lost 0 bases, and 5 bases lay between the germline ends. The CDR3 protein is CSATRSTDTQYF. The DNA for the CDR3 is TGCAGTGCTACCCGTAGCACAGATACGCAGTATTTT.

This clonotype appeared many times. The CDR3 DNA is TGTGCCAGCAGTCCCAGCCCAGGGCAAACTGGCTACACCTTC. Encoded protein: CASSPSPGQTGYTF. The chain uses TRBV2 and TRBJ1-2; TRBD1 is a possible D gene (5 bases). This CDR3 comprises 14 residues. Germline loops: CDR1 SNHLY, CDR2 FYNNEI. V lost 5 bases and J lost 7, with 17 bases in between.

This clonotype has a count of ten or more. The genes are TRBV2 and TRBJ1-5; TRBD1 matches 7 bases. This CDR3 comprises 16 residues. The J segment lost 1 base and the V segment lost 6 bases, leaving 9 bases of the junction unmatched. Germline-derived CDR1 and CDR2 are SNHLY and FYNNEI. The CDR3 nucleotides are TGTGCCAGCAGGAAAGGGGGCTTTGAAAGCAATCAGCCCCAGCATTTT. This translates into CASRKGGFESNQPQHF.

V and J are TRBV12-3 or TRBV12-4 and TRBJ2-3; possible D gene TRBD2, 5 bases. The CDR3 is made up of 12 amino acids. V was trimmed by 8 bases and J by 2 bases, leaving 8 bases between them. This chain's CDR3 is CASEADTDTQYF. CDR3 coding DNA: TGTGCCAGCGAAGCGGACACAGATACGCAGTATTTT.

A few counts support this clonotype. The chain employs TRBV19 and TRBJ2-2; D not certain. V lost 3 bases to trimming and J lost 2 bases, with 10 bases between them. The CDR3 is made up of 15 amino acids. Germline V gives CDR1 LNHDA, CDR2 SQIVND (reference sequence). The CDR3 nucleotides read TGTGCCAGTAGTATGGGTCAGCTAAACACCGGGGAGCTGTTTTTT. As protein: CASSMGQLNTGELFF.

This clonotype was observed many times. J is TRBJ2-5 and V is TRBV11-2; TRBD2 aligns across 7 bases. Germline assignment: CDR1 SGHAT and CDR2 FQNNGV. Unmatched junction bases numbered 11, after V lost 6 bases and J lost 4 bases. CDR3 length: 15 amino acids. The CDR3 loop is CASRTPRGGRETQYF. The DNA of the CDR3 is TGTGCCAGCAGAACCCCCCGGGGCGGGAGAGAGACCCAGTACTTC.

In this sample, this clonotype turned up a few times. The chain carries TRBV10-1 and TRBJ2-2; weak D call: TRBD1 (5 bases). V was pared by 2 bases and J by 6 bases, with 10 bases between. This CDR3 has 14 amino acids. Germline-derived CDR1 and CDR2 are WNHNN and SYGVQD (reference sequence). CDR3 amino acids: CASSENRSPGELFF. CDR3 bases: TGCGCCAGCAGTGAGAACAGGTCCCCCGGGGAGCTGTTTTTT.

The J gene is TRBJ2-3, the V gene TRBV11-3; 13 bases line up with TRBD2. The CDR3 runs 16 residues. V dropped 3 bases and J dropped 4; count of bases not matched to a gene: 4. Per the germline V gene, CDR1 is SGHNT and CDR2 is YENEEA. The CDR3 bases are TGTGCCAGCAGCTTCCGGACTAGCGGGAGACCAGATACGCAGTATTTT. It yields the protein CASSFRTSGRPDTQYF.